These 15 T cell receptor beta chains share one sample of origin, sequenced in a study of molecular identifiers for immune sequencing clone quantification. TCRdb recomputed calls from the PCR reads with MiXCR, one row per CDR3 protein. The sample consists of 30,000 to 45,000 distinct CDR3 sequences, about 18% of them appearing once. The sequencing input was naive CD8+ T cells from blood, with Jurkat cell RNA spiked in. Subset of the sample: FACS-sorted CD8+CD4-CCR7+CD45RA+ naive T cells. The source of these receptors is a human donor in good health. Some libraries in this study had Jurkat cell RNA spiked in.

This clonotype was observed many times. The rearrangement uses TRBV7-9 and TRBJ2-1; TRBD2 agrees at 11 bases. CDR1 and CDR2 (germline): SEHNR, FQNEAQ (reference sequence). The CDR3 covers 16 residues. With 6 bases clipped from V and 0 bases from J, the junction kept 4 bases outside the gene matches. Here the CDR3 DNA reads TGTGCCAGCAGACGTACTAGCGGGAGCTCCTACAATGAGCAGTTCTTC. Its protein product is CASRRTSGSSYNEQFF.

Of note for this clonotype: This may stem from a read error, because a much larger clone lies one nucleotide away. The rearrangement joins TRBV5-4 to TRBJ2-5, with D tentatively TRBD1 (6 bases). Germline CDR1 reads SGHNT; CDR2 reads YYREEE (reference sequence). This CDR3 has 14 residues. DNA of the CDR3: TGTGCCTGCAGCCACAGGACAGACTGGGAGACCCAGTACTTC. Translation: CACSHRTDWETQYF.

The table lists this clonotype with a few counts. This chain joins TRBV10-3 and TRBJ2-7; D uncertain. The CDR3 contains 13 residues. Germline CDR1 and CDR2: ENHRY and SYGVKD. V lost 10 bases to trimming and J lost 4 bases, with 17 bases between them. The CDR3 protein is CATKTALEYEQYF. In nucleotides, the CDR3 is TGTGCCACAAAGACCGCCCTAGAATACGAGCAGTACTTC.

This clonotype was counted many times. Germline and junction disagree at one end, which may indicate a read error. V gene TRBV4-2 combines with J gene TRBJ2-7; D unresolved. This CDR3 contains 14 residues. In germline, CDR1 is LGHNA, CDR2 YNFKEQ. The CDR3 loop reads CASSQVPSSYEQYF. The CDR3 DNA reads TGTGCCAGCAGTCAAGTCCCCAGCTCCTACGAGCAGTACTTC.

This clonotype was found many times. This CDR3 reads CSAPRTGAGNEQFF. Written as DNA, the CDR3 is TGCAGCGCACCACGGACAGGGGCGGGCAATGAGCAGTTCTTC. V usage is TRBV29-1 and J usage is TRBJ2-1; TRBD1 agrees at 9 bases. V shed 7 bases and J 6 bases; nucleotides not matched to a gene: 10. The CDR3 totals 14 residues. The V gene's germline CDR1 is SQVTM and CDR2 ANQGSEA.

Points on this clonotype: A single base separates this from a much larger clone, so it may be a read error. The rearrangement joins TRBV12-3 or TRBV12-4 to TRBJ2-1; D is undetermined. Trimming removed 2 bases at V and 8 bases at J, with 7 bases between. The CDR3 consists of 12 residues. CDR3 residues: CASSLIRDEQFF. CDR3 bases: TGTGCCAGCAGTTTAATTAGGGATGAGCAGTTCTTC.

Comments on this clonotype: A much bigger clone sits one base away, suggesting this may be a read error. Here the CDR3 omits its conserved ending phenylalanine or tryptophan, so a read error is the likely source. The DNA is left out, because the CDR3 cannot be placed on it with certainty; the CDR3 is given as TCRdb lists it. The genes are TRBV7-9 and TRBJ2-4; the DNA was not compared with TRBD2, the D call given in the table. The CDR3 is 17 residues long, counting both termini. Germline assignment: CDR1 SEHNR and CDR2 FQNEAQ (reference sequence). The CDR3 spells CASSLEPPVLSGAKLYS.

As regards this clonotype: A much larger clonotype is one base distant, so this may be a read error. The chain carries TRBV29-1 and TRBJ2-1; no firm D call. CDR3 length equals 14 residues. CDR1 is SQVTM, CDR2 ANQGSEA, per germline. CDR3 protein: CSVDSGNSYDEQFF. Written as DNA, the CDR3 is TGCAGCGTTGACTCTGGGAACTCCTACGATGAGCAGTTCTTC.

With regard to this clonotype: The conserved phenylalanine or tryptophan normally closing the CDR3 is absent here, so this likely arose from a read error. This chain connects TRBV4-3 to TRBJ2-2; D gene ambiguous. The length of the CDR3 is 16 residues. CDR1 is LGHNA and CDR2 is YSLEER in the germline V gene. The CDR3 region has the DNA TGCGCCAGCTGCCAATTAGCCTACCCGAACACCGGGGAGCTGTTTTCT. This translates into CASCQLAYPNTGELFS.

This clonotype has at least ten counts. The V and J genes are TRBV2 and TRBJ2-2, with TRBD1 identical over 7 bases. The CDR3 spans 13 residues. Germline lookup yields CDR1 SNHLY and CDR2 FYNNEI. V was clipped by 7 bases and J by 7 bases; unmatched bases: 6. The CDR3 loop reads CASTPRGSGELFF. The CDR3 DNA reads TGTGCCAGCACTCCCAGGGGGAGCGGGGAGCTGTTTTTT.

The table lists this clonotype with many counts. This chain joins TRBV7-9 and TRBJ2-2; no firm D call. The germline V and J ends were trimmed by 2 bases and 2 bases, with 6 bases remaining between them. Germline V gives CDR1 SEHNR, CDR2 FQNEAQ (reference sequence). The CDR3 has 14 residues. The CDR3 DNA is TGTGCCAGCAGCTTAATTCCCAACACCGGGGAGCTGTTTTTT. This translates into CASSLIPNTGELFF.

This clonotype has more than one count but fewer than ten. This rearrangement joins TRBV28 to TRBJ2-1; D is possibly TRBD2 (6 bases). Germline values: CDR1 MDHEN, CDR2 SYDVKM. The length of the CDR3 is 11 residues. Trimming took 2 bases from V and 15 from J, leaving 11 bases between them. CDR3 bases: TGTGCCAGCAGTTTAGGAGGGACTCGGTTCTTC. Its protein product is CASSLGGTRFF.

The rearrangement uses TRBV13 and TRBJ2-5, with 8 bases identical to TRBD1. The CDR3 is 13 residues long. Losses at the gene ends were 6 bases for V and 7 bases for J; bases not matched to a gene: 7. The V gene's germline CDR1 is PRHDT and CDR2 FYEKMQ (reference sequence). CDR3 nucleotide sequence: TGTGCCAGCAGTGTCCACGACAGGGGGACCCAGTACTTC. As protein: CASSVHDRGTQYF.

The gene calls are TRBV24-1 and TRBJ2-5; 8 positions match TRBD1. V shed 6 bases, J shed 4 bases, and the junction held 6 bases outside the gene matches. The CDR3 totals 14 residues. The germline gives CDR1 KGHDR, CDR2 SFDVKD. Here the CDR3 DNA reads TGTGCCACCAGTCCCGGGACAGGCGGAGAGACCCAGTACTTC. Translation gives CATSPGTGGETQYF.

This clonotype has ten or more counts. The chain recombines TRBV4-3 with TRBJ2-7; 13 bases line up with TRBD2. Trimming at V came to 1 base and at J to 0 bases, leaving 0 bases not matched to a gene. Germline CDR1 is LGHNA and CDR2 is YSLEER. The length of the CDR3 is 16 residues. CDR3 sequence (DNA): TGCGCCAGCAGCCAAGGGACTAGCGGGAGCTCCTACGAGCAGTACTTC. Its translation is CASSQGTSGSSYEQYF.